The rows below give T cell receptor beta chains drawn from one sample of a study of cytomegalovirus exposure and HLA in healthy donors. Using immunoSEQ multiplex PCR, the repertoire was profiled, and TCRdb retains in-frame clones only, with some absent. Of under 200,000 clones listed, 65% to 85% are singletons. The specimen sequenced was PBMCs. These receptors were taken from a middle-aged man in good health and CMV-seronegative. Each CDR3 is given without its conserved first and last residue. Each record gives: V gene, J gene, CDR3 protein.

V: TRBV9
J: TRBJ1-3
CDR3: ASSVAGFSGNTIY

V: TRBV11-2
J: TRBJ2-1
CDR3: ASSSIRGGRDEQF

V: TRBV18
J: TRBJ1-2
CDR3: ASSPARGNGYT

V: TRBV4-2
J: TRBJ1-1
CDR3: ASSLQGQNTEAF

V: TRBV29-1
J: TRBJ1-2
CDR3: SVDHSDGVGYGYT

V: TRBV7-2
J: TRBJ2-2
CDR3: ASSLLRGRNTGELF

V: TRBV7-8
J: TRBJ2-3
CDR3: ASSLVGRSGALTDTQY

V: TRBV9
J: TRBJ2-1
CDR3: ASSVGGGGLSSYNEQF

V: TRBV19
J: TRBJ1-2
CDR3: ASSRAGVNYGYT

V: TRBV10-3
J: TRBJ2-7
CDR3: AISESTGRSYEQY

V: TRBV27
J: TRBJ1-1
CDR3: ASSFDRAGTEAF

V: TRBV9
J: TRBJ1-5
CDR3: ASSVGDSYQPQH

V: TRBV6-5
J: TRBJ1-2
CDR3: ASSRGGNYGYT

V: TRBV19
J: TRBJ2-2
CDR3: ASSFRDWNTGELF

V: TRBV5-4
J: TRBJ1-2
CDR3: ASSLGTDYNYGYT

V: TRBV27
J: TRBJ2-7
CDR3: ASAIGLLGYEQY

V: TRBV13
J: TRBJ2-7
CDR3: ASSSRDSGQRY

V: TRBV10-3
J: TRBJ2-2
CDR3: AISASGGATGELF

V: TRBV7-9
J: TRBJ2-5
CDR3: SSSLAEETQY

V: TRBV5-1
J: TRBJ1-2
CDR3: ASSREGGSYGYT

V: TRBV16
J: TRBJ2-5
CDR3: ASSQFGGDQETQY

V: TRBV23-1
J: .
CDR3: ASSQSALARPHEQY

V: TRBV27
J: .
CDR3: ASSLLDRPYEQY

V: TRBV7-2
J: TRBJ2-7
CDR3: ASRRGGALEQY

V: TRBV25-1
J: TRBJ2-3
CDR3: ASRKSGGDTDTQY

V: TRBV5-1
J: TRBJ2-2
CDR3: ASSSRSRNDGPGELF

V: TRBV4-3
J: TRBJ2-7
CDR3: ASSQGVFGDYEQY

V: TRBV7-9
J: TRBJ2-1
CDR3: ASSKGLAGALYNEQF